The present TCR beta chain was sequenced within a study of T cells in Graves' hyperthyroidism and ophthalmopathy. Study-wide points: Most clonotypes that expanded in the thyroid above 0.001 also showed up in blood.

Amplification of TCR beta CDR3 regions used RNA as the template. When the TCR CDR3 underwent first-round RT-PCR, the HTBI primer set was used. TCRdb passed the multiplex PCR reads through MiXCR, listing each CDR3 protein once. The sample lists approximately 500,000 distinct CDR3 sequences, 40% to 55% occurring once. About this clonotype itself: Antigen: not known.

Trimming stripped 6 bases from V and 5 bases from J, with 17 bases between. The CDR3 extends over 14 amino acids. Germline lookup yields CDR1 SNHLY and CDR2 FYNNEI. Graves' hyperthyroidism showing no ophthalmopathy progression within 18 months was considered stable. Uncontrolled infection, other autoimmune disease, pregnancy or lactation excluded patients. The diagnostic basis comprised clinical symptoms, serum thyroxine and TRAb, thyroid ultrasound and orbital computed tomography. The material sequenced was peripheral blood or thyroid tissue (not recorded which). The chain has TRBV2 and TRBJ2-7; D may be TRBD1 (7 bases). This receptor was obtained from a woman in her late teens or twenties with Graves' hyperthyroidism. Here the CDR3 reads CASSSGGRGHEQYF. The CDR3 DNA sequence: TGTGCCAGCAGCTCAGGGGGGCGAGGGCACGAGCAGTACTTC.